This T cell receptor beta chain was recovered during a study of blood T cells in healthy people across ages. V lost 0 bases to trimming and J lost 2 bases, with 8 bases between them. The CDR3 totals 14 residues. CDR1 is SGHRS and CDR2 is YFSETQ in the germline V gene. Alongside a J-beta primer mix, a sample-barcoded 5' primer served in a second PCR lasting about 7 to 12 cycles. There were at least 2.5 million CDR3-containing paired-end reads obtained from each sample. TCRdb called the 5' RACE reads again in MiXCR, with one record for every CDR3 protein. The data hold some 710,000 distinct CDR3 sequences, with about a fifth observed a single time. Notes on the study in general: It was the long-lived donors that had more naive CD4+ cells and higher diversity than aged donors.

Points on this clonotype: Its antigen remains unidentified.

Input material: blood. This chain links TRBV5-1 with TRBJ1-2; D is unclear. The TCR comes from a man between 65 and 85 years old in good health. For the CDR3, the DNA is TGCGCCAGCAGCTTGGACGGGCTAAACTATGGCTACACCTTC. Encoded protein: CASSLDGLNYGYTF.